The 6 T cell receptor beta chains below all came from one sample that was sequenced in a study of blood T cell repertoires in COVID-19. This table comes from immunoSEQ multiplex PCR, and its TCRdb copy is limited to in-frame clones, with some not included. The sample comprises approximately 79,000 clones, over 80% of which are singletons, and about 13% rests with the top ten. Sequencing was carried out using peripheral blood. The source is a man in his fifties with COVID-19, enrolled during active disease.

The chain carries TRBV13 and TRBJ2-5, with a tentative D call TRBD2 (7 bases). The germline gives CDR1 PRHDT, CDR2 FYEKMQ (reference sequence). The CDR3 runs to 16 residues. V dropped 4 bases and J dropped 5 bases, with 20 bases sitting between them. The CDR3 loop reads CASSSRGGSPRETQYF. For the CDR3, the DNA is TGTGCCAGCAGCTCAAGGGGGGGCTCCCCCCGGGAGACCCAGTACTTC. Full variable domain (remainder filled in from reference TRBV13 and TRBJ2-5): AAGVIQSPRHLIKEKRETATLKCYPIPRHDTVYWYQQGPGQDPQFLISFYEKMQSDKGSIPDRFSAQQFSDYHSELNMSSLELGDSALYFCASSSRGGSPRETQYFGPGTRLLVL.

V gene TRBV9 combines with J gene TRBJ2-2; 9 bases are shared with TRBD2. V trimming: 4 bases; J trimming: 7 bases; junction bases outside the gene matches: 11. Per germline, CDR1 SGDLS and CDR2 YYNGEE. This CDR3 contains 16 residues. For the CDR3, the DNA is TGTGCCAGCAGCCCAGCCGTAGCGGGAGTATTCGGGGAGCTGTTTTTT. Its translation is CASSPAVAGVFGELFF.

The rearrangement joins TRBV11-2 to TRBJ1-3, with 7 positions matching TRBD1. The J segment lost 3 bases and the V segment lost 5 bases, leaving 4 bases of the junction unmatched. Germline V gene lookup returns CDR1 SGHAT and CDR2 FQNNGV. The CDR3 sequence is 14 residues long. CDR3 DNA: TGTGCCAGCAGCACGACAGGGTTTGGAAACACCATATATTTT. This translates into CASSTTGFGNTIYF.

The V call is TRBV25-1, the J call TRBJ1-1; D might be TRBD1 (6 bases). The CDR3 extends over 17 amino acids. V was shortened by 5 bases and J by 4 bases, with 23 bases between the two germline ends. Germline CDR1 reads MGHDK; CDR2 reads SYGVNS. In DNA, the CDR3 is TGTGCCAGCAGTCCCCGCGGACAGTTGCTTGGGAGCACTGAAGCTTTCTTT. It specifies CASSPRGQLLGSTEAFF.

This clone was counted only a few times. The CDR3 loop is CAWMGQVRETQYF. The CDR3 DNA follows: TGTGCCTGGATGGGACAGGTTAGGGAGACCCAGTACTTC. The J gene is TRBJ2-5, the V gene TRBV30; 8 bases match TRBD1. This CDR3 has 13 residues. V dropped 4 bases and J dropped 5; count of bases not matched to a gene: 6. Germline loops: CDR1 GTSNPN, CDR2 SVGIG (reference sequence). Combining the CDR3 with reference TRBV30 and TRBJ2-5 gives the whole variable domain SQTIHQWPATLVQPVGSPLSLECTVEGTSNPNLYWYRQAAGRGLQLLFYSVGIGQISSEVPQNLSASRPQDRQFILSSKKLLLSDSGFYLCAWMGQVRETQYFGPGTRLLVL.

This chain uses TRBV10-3 with TRBJ1-2, with a weak D call TRBD1 (5 bases). The CDR3 loop spans 15 amino acids. With 3 bases removed from V and 6 bases from J, the gap between germline ends came to 17 bases. Looked up from germline, CDR1 is ENHRY and CDR2 is SYGVKD. The CDR3 spells CAISDPRGGVDGYTF. As DNA, the CDR3 is TGTGCCATCAGTGACCCTCGGGGGGGGGTGGATGGCTACACCTTC.